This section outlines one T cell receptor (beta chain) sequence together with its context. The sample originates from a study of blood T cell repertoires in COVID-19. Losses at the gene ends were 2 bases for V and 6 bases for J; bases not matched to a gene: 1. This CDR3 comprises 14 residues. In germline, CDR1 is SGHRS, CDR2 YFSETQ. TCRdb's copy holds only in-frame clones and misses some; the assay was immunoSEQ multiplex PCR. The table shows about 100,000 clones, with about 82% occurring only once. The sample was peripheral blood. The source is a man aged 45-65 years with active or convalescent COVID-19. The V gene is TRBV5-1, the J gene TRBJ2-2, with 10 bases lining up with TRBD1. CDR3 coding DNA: TGCGCCAGCAGCTTAGGACAGGGGGCCGGGGAGCTGTTTTTT. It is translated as CASSLGQGAGELFF.